This paragraph covers one T cell receptor (beta chain) sequence. A minimum of 6.5 million PBMCs was isolated per sample. The source of the sample is a study of blood T cells in healthy people across ages. This CDR3 has 10 residues. CDR1 and CDR2 from the germline V gene are MNHNY and SVGAGI (reference sequence). A second about 7 to 11 cycle PCR used barcoded and J-beta primers. Via MiXCR, TCRdb re-called the 5' RACE reads, giving one row per CDR3 protein. The sample records more than 1,400,000 distinct CDR3 sequences, approximately 40% being singletons. The TCR originated in a woman younger than 35 in good health. The chain recombines TRBV6-6 with TRBJ2-7; no firm D call. The specimen was blood. The CDR3 reads CGVGRYEQYF. DNA for the CDR3: TGTGGGGTGGGTAGGTACGAGCAGTACTTC.